This passage covers 10 T cell receptor beta chains from one sample sequenced in a study of blood T cell repertoires in COVID-19. Repertoires were generated with immunoSEQ multiplex PCR, while TCRdb's copy carries only in-frame clones and drops some. The sample holds about 130,000 clones; approximately 83% are singletons and the top ten take more than 6.5%. Sequencing was carried out using peripheral blood. These receptors were taken from a man older than 75 with active or convalescent COVID-19.

V usage is TRBV5-1 and J usage is TRBJ1-1; 9 nucleotides agree with TRBD1. CDR1 SGHRS and CDR2 YFSETQ come from the germline V gene. The CDR3 is made up of 13 amino acids. V was clipped by 5 bases and J by 10 bases; unmatched bases: 9. CDR3 loop: CASRSPGTGPAFF. CDR3 DNA sequence: TGCGCCAGCAGATCCCCCGGGACAGGGCCAGCTTTCTTT.

The V and J genes are TRBV25-1 and TRBJ1-6, with a possible D match to TRBD1 (6 bases). There are 13 residues in the CDR3. Between the trimmed V and J ends, which lost 6 bases and 7 bases, there was a span of 10 bases. CDR1 and CDR2 from the germline V gene are MGHDK and SYGVNS. The chain's CDR3 is CASSTGWNSPLHF. The CDR3 region has the DNA TGTGCCAGCAGCACAGGGTGGAATTCACCCCTCCACTTT.

This clone occurred once. The chain is built from TRBV9 and TRBJ1-6; D is possibly TRBD1 (6 bases). Trimming left V 3 bases short and J 6 bases short, with 10 bases between. The V gene's germline CDR1 is SGDLS and CDR2 YYNGEE. This CDR3 is built from 14 residues. The CDR3 here is CASSGGHANSPLHF. The CDR3 bases are TGTGCCAGCAGCGGGGGACACGCTAATTCACCCCTCCACTTT.

The chain joins TRBV6-6 to TRBJ1-4, with D possibly TRBD1 on 6 matching bases. From germline, CDR1 is MNHNY and CDR2 SVGAGI (reference sequence). Trimming stripped 2 bases from V and 1 base from J, with 8 bases between. CDR3 size: 15 residues. This chain's CDR3 is CASSYGQRTNEKLFF. The CDR3 region has the DNA TGTGCCAGCAGTTACGGACAGAGAACTAATGAAAAACTGTTTTTT.

This chain joins TRBV14 and TRBJ1-6; tentatively, D is TRBD1 (5 bases). Germline CDR1 and CDR2: SGHDN and FVKESK. V was shortened by 4 bases and J by 5 bases, with 21 bases between the two germline ends. This CDR3 region has 18 residues. For the CDR3, the DNA is TGTGCCAGCAGCCTATTTCCTCCTGGGACTGCTAATAATTCACCCCTCCACTTT. Its translation: CASSLFPPGTANNSPLHF.

The CDR3 bases are TGTGCCAGCAGCTCCTCCGTGGGGCGCAAGGAGCTGTTTTTT. Its protein is CASSSSVGRKELFF. The chain recombines TRBV7-9 with TRBJ2-2; a possible D gene is TRBD1 (5 bases). The V gene's germline CDR1 is SEHNR and CDR2 FQNEAQ (reference sequence). This CDR3 contains 14 residues. Trimming removed 4 bases from V and 10 bases from J, with 16 bases in between.

The chain joins TRBV6-5 to TRBJ2-6; no reliable D call. CDR1 and CDR2 from the germline V gene are MNHEY and SVGAGI. The CDR3 contains 14 residues. Trimming stripped 7 bases from V and 0 bases from J, with 7 bases between. The DNA for the CDR3 is TGTGCCAGCACCCTAGGCTCTGGGGCCAACGTCCTGACTTTC. It yields the protein CASTLGSGANVLTF.

The V and J genes are TRBV7-6 and TRBJ2-7, with a weak D call TRBD2 (6 bases). Trimming pared 4 bases from V and 5 bases from J, leaving 21 bases between. Germline V gives CDR1 SGHVS, CDR2 FNYEAQ. The CDR3 extends over 16 amino acids. CDR3 sequence (DNA): TGTGCCAGCAGCTCCGCGGGGCCCGCGGGTGGCGACGAGCAGTACTTC. Protein product: CASSSAGPAGGDEQYF.

This clone was counted a few times. The chain has TRBV11-3 and TRBJ2-2, with 7 bases that match TRBD2. The V gene end was trimmed by 4 bases and the J gene end by 2 bases; junction bases not matched to a gene: 7. There are 16 residues in the CDR3. CDR1 and CDR2 from the germline V gene are SGHNT and YENEEA. The CDR3 spells CASSYRLAGNTGELFF. Here the CDR3 DNA reads TGTGCCAGCAGCTACCGACTAGCAGGCAACACCGGGGAGCTGTTTTTT.

The rearrangement links TRBV7-3 to TRBJ2-2, with a weak D call TRBD2 (5 bases). V gave up 5 bases and J gave up 2 bases, with 15 bases separating them. The CDR3 runs to 16 residues. Germline CDR1 is SGHTA and CDR2 is FQGTGA. The CDR3 loop reads CASSPRGPYNTGELFF. The CDR3 bases are TGTGCCAGCAGCCCCCGGGGTCCCTACAACACCGGGGAGCTGTTTTTT.